The clone carrying this T cell receptor (beta chain) was counted a few times. This sample is drawn from a study of blood T cell repertoires in COVID-19. About the research overall: Sites across the United States, Italy and Spain contributed samples from acute and convalescent COVID-19. PBMCs, B-cell-depleted T cells, or T cells were the source of the cDNA or gDNA that made up the material.

The germline gives CDR1 SNHLY, CDR2 FYNNEI. The CDR3 length is 13 residues. V shed 6 bases and J shed 5 bases, with 13 bases lying between them. As handled by the study authors: Amplified reference gene primers provided the basis for estimating nucleated cell counts. Here immunoSEQ multiplex PCR was the method, and the copy in TCRdb shows in-frame clones only, minus some. V and J calls and clone size follow that table, whereas D and trimming were derived from the DNA. In the table there are about 160,000 clones, 70% to 90% of which are singletons. The sample was peripheral blood. V gene TRBV2 combines with J gene TRBJ2-5, with D tentatively TRBD1 (6 bases). This TCR was recovered from a man in his forties or fifties with acute or convalescent COVID-19. Here the CDR3 reads CASSQGRRETQYF. The CDR3 bases are TGTGCCAGCAGCCAGGGGCGCAGGGAGACCCAGTACTTC.